This entry features one T cell receptor (beta chain) sequence. Its binding antigen is unknown. No much larger clonotype is one base removed from it; base qualities were not supplied. Whole blood was collected in K2EDTA tubes by collaborating institutions according to the institutions' own protocols. For TCRbeta analysis, collaborators shipped samples as frozen whole blood, isolated PBMCs, or DNA extracted from either of those sample types. V is trimmed back by 4 bases and J by 12 bases, and the junction contains 10 bases that no gene match accounts for. Taken from cysteine to phenylalanine, the CDR3 has 13 residues. Kept here is only the CDR3 DNA, which spans 39 bases and is read in frame from base 1. CDR1 MNHEY and CDR2 SVGAGI were looked up in the germline V gene. TCRbeta CDR3 regions were amplified from genomic DNA using the immunoSEQ Assay, a bias-controlled multiplex PCR. The published analysis was carried out like this. The number of nucleated cells in each sample was estimated by amplification of reference gene primers within the assay. To quantify the absolute abundance of each unique TCRbeta CDR3 rearrangement, sequence reads were collapsed and filtered. For each sample, productive Simpson clonality was calculated as the square root of Simpson's diversity index across productive rearrangements. TCRdb re-hosts the immuneACCESS table, in-frame sequences only. Its copies lack some clones; in the studies checked, an unresolved V gene accounts for under half of them, and the cause for the rest is not known. V and J calls plus clone size are reproduced from that table; the DNA served to infer D and trimming. The table for this sample lists fewer than 250,000 clones; around 85% of them were counted only once. The ten largest clonotypes hold just over 0.7% of the sample.

This sample is part of a study of blood T cell repertoires in COVID-19 (dated by TCRdb to 2019 to 2021). Looking at the study overall: Collaborator samples came from the United States, Italy and Spain and covered acute and convalescent phases of COVID-19. The material from the prospective study consisted of cDNA or gDNA derived from T cells, B-cell-depleted T cells, or PBMCs. The dataset comprised deeply sampled blood TCRbeta repertoires from subjects exposed to, actively infected with, or recovered from COVID-19. A freely available public database, intended as a resource for researchers studying the immune response to SARS-CoV-2, is where the repertoires were released. The samples were drawn from the first 160 participants of the ongoing ImmuneRACE study and from 950 to 1,500 subjects provided by 6 global collaborators. The sample metadata nearly always contained a de-identified subject ID, COVID-19 status, age in years and sex. Where available, HLA class I and class II types were taken from metadata supplied by the sample provider and were not determined by assay-based typing.

Overall results and qualifications from the work: Clinical and demographic metadata were provided uncurated, with the amount varying by source and participant.

The sequence is built from TRBV6-5 and TRBJ2-7, and 9 junction bases match TRBD1. Sequenced material: peripheral blood. The sequence came from a middle-aged man with acute or convalescent COVID-19. The DNA is as follows: TGTGCCAGCAGTTTTAGATCCGGGACAGGGTTGTACTTC. Its coded protein is CASSFRSGTGLYF.